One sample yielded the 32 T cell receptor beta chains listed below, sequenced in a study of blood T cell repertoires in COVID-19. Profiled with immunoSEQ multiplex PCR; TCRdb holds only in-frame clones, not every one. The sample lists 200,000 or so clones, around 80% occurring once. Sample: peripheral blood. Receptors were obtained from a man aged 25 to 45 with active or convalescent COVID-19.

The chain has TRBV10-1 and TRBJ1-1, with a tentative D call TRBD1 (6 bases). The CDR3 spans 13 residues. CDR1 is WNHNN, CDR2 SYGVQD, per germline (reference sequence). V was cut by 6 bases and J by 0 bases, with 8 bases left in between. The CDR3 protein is CASRQGLNTEAFF. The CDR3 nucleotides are TGCGCCAGCAGACAGGGCTTGAACACTGAAGCTTTCTTT.

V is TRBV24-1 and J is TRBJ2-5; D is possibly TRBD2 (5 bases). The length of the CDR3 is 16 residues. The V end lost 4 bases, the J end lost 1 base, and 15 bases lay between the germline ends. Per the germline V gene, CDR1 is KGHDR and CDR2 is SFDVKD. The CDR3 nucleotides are TGTGCCACCAGTGACCCGGCGGGCGGGTTCCAAGAGACCCAGTACTTC. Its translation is CATSDPAGGFQETQYF.

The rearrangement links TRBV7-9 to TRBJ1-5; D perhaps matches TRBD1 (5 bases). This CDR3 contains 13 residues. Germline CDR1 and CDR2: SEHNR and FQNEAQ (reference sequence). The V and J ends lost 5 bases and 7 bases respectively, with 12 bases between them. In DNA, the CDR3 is TGTGCCAGCAGCCAGCAGGGTTGGCAGCCCCAGCATTTT. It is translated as CASSQQGWQPQHF.

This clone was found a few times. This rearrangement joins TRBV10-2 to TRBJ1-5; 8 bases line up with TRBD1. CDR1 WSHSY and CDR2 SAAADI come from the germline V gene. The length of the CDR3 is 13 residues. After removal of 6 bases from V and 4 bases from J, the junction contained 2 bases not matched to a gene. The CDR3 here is CASRDRDNQPQHF. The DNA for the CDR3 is TGCGCCAGCAGGGACAGGGATAATCAGCCCCAGCATTTT.

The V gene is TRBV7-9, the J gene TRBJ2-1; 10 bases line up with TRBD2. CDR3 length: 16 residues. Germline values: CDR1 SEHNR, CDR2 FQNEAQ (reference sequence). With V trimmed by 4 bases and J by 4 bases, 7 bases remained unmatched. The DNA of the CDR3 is TGTGCCAGCAGCTCCTGGGGAGCGGGAGGGTACAATGAGCAGTTCTTC. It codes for CASSSWGAGGYNEQFF.

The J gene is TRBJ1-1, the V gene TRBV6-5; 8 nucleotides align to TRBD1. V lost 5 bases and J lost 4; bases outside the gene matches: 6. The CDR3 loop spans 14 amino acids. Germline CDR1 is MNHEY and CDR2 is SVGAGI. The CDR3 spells CASSPQGAGTEAFF. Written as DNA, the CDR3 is TGTGCCAGCAGTCCTCAGGGGGCGGGCACTGAAGCTTTCTTT.

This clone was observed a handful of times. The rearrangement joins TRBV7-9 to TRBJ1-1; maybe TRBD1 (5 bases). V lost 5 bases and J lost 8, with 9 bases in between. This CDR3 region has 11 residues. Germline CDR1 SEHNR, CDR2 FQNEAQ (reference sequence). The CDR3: CASSLGLEAFF. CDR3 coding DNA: TGTGCCAGCAGCCTGGGGCTGGAAGCTTTCTTT.

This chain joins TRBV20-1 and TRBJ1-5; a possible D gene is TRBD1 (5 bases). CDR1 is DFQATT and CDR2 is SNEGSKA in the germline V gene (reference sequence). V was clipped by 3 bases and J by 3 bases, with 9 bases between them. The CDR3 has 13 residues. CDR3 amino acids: CSASQGLNQPQHF. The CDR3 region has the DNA TGCAGTGCTAGTCAGGGCCTCAATCAGCCCCAGCATTTT.

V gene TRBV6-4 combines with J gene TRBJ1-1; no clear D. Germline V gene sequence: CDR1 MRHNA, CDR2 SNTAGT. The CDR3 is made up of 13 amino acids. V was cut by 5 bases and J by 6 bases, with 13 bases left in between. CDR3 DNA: TGTGCCAGCAGTACCACAGAGGACTCTGAAGCTTTCTTT. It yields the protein CASSTTEDSEAFF.

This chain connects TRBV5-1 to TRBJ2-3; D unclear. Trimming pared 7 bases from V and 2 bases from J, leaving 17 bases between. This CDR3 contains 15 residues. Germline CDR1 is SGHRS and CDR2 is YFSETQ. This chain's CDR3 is CASLRWRRDTDTQYF. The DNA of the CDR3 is TGCGCCAGCCTGCGTTGGCGGCGAGACACAGATACGCAGTATTTT. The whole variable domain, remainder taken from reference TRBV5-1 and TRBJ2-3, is KAGVTQTPRYLIKTRGQQVTLSCSPISGHRSVSWYQQTPGQGLQFLFEYFSETQRNKGNFPGRFSGRQFSNSRSEMNVSTLELGDSALYLCASLRWRRDTDTQYFGPGTRLTVL.

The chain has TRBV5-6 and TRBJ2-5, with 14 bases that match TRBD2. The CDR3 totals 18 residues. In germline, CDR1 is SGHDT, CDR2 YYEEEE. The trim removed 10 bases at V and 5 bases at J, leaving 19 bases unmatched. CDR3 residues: CAASRLAGGPGTTETQYF. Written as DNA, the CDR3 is TGTGCCGCATCACGACTAGCGGGGGGGCCAGGAACAACCGAGACCCAGTACTTC.

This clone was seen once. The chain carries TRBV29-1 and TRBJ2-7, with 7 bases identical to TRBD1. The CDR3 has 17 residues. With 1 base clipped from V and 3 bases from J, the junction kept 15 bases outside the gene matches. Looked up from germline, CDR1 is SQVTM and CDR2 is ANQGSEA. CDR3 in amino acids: CSVEGTTGSPFSYEQYF. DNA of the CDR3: TGCAGCGTTGAAGGGACGACAGGGTCCCCCTTCAGCTACGAGCAGTACTTC.

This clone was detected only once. The CDR3 DNA is TGTGCCAGCAGCCCAATAGGGGCCCATAATGAAAAACTGTTTTTT. This encodes CASSPIGAHNEKLFF. The chain has TRBV7-9 and TRBJ1-4; D possibly corresponds to TRBD1 (5 bases). In germline, CDR1 is SEHNR, CDR2 FQNEAQ (reference sequence). Trimming stripped 5 bases from V and 4 bases from J, with 14 bases between. CDR3 length equals 15 residues.

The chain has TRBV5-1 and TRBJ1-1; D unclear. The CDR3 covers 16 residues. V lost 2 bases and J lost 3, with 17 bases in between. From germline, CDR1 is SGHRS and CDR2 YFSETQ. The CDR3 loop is CASSFGEGGVDTEAFF. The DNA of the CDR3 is TGCGCCAGCAGCTTTGGTGAGGGAGGCGTGGACACTGAAGCTTTCTTT. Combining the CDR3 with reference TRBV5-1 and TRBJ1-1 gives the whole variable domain KAGVTQTPRYLIKTRGQQVTLSCSPISGHRSVSWYQQTPGQGLQFLFEYFSETQRNKGNFPGRFSGRQFSNSRSEMNVSTLELGDSALYLCASSFGEGGVDTEAFFGQGTRLTVV.

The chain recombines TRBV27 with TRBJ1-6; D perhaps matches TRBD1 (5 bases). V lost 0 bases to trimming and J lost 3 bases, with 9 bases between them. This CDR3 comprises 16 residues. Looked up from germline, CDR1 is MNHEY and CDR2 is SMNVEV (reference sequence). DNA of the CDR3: TGTGCCAGCAGTTTATCTTTGGGGGGCTATAATTCACCCCTCCACTTT. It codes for CASSLSLGGYNSPLHF.

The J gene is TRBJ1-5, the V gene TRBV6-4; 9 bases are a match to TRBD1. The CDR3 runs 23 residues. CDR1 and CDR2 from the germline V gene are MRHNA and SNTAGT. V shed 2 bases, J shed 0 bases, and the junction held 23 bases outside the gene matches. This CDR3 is CASSDVGQGTAKSRENSNQPQHF. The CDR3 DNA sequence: TGTGCCAGCAGTGACGTCGGACAGGGGACGGCGAAATCGAGAGAAAATAGCAATCAGCCCCAGCATTTT.

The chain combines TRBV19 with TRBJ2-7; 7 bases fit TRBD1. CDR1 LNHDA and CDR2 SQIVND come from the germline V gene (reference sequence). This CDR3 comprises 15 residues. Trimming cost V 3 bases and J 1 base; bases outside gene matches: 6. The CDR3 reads CASSIFPGQSYEQYF. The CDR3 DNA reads TGTGCCAGTAGTATCTTTCCGGGACAGTCCTACGAGCAGTACTTC.

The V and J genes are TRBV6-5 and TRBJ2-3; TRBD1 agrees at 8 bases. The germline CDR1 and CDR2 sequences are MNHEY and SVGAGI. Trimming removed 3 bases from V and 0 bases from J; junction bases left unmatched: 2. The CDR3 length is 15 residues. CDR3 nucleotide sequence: TGTGCCAGCAGTTATCAGGGGGCTAGCACAGATACGCAGTATTTT. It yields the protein CASSYQGASTDTQYF.

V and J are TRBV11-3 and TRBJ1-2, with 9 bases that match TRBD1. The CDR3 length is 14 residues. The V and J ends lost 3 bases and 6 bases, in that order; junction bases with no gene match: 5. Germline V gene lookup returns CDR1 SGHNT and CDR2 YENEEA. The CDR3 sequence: CASSFDRGGHGYTF. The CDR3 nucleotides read TGTGCCAGCAGCTTTGACAGGGGGGGGCATGGCTACACCTTC.

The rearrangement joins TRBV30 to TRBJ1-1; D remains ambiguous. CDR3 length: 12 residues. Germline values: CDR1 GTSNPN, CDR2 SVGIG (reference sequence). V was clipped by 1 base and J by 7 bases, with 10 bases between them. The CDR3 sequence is CAWSALPYEAFF. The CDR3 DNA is TGTGCCTGGAGTGCCCTACCTTATGAAGCTTTCTTT.

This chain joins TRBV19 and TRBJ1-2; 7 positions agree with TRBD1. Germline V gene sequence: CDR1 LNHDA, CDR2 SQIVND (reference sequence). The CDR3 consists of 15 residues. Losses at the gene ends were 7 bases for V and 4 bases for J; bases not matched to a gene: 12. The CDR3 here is CASTGRGSAGYGYTF. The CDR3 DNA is TGTGCCAGTACGGGCAGGGGGAGCGCTGGCTATGGCTACACCTTC. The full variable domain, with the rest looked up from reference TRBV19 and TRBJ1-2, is DGGITQSPKYLFRKEGQNVTLSCEQNLNHDAMYWYRQDPGQGLRLIYYSQIVNDFQKGDIAEGYSVSREKKESFPLTVTSAQKNPTAFYLCASTGRGSAGYGYTFGSGTRLTVV.

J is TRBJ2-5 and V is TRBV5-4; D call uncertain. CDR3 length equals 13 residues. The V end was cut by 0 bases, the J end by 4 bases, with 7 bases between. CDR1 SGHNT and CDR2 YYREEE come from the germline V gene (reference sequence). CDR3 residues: CASSLGERETQYF. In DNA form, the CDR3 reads TGTGCCAGCAGCTTGGGTGAGAGAGAGACCCAGTACTTC.

As DNA, the CDR3 is TGTGCCAGCAGCTTTAGCGCGACAACGGGTGAGCAGTTCTTC. It encodes CASSFSATTGEQFF. The V call is TRBV7-3, the J call TRBJ2-1; perhaps TRBD2 as D (5 bases). Germline V gene sequence: CDR1 SGHTA, CDR2 FQGTGA. The ends were cut back, 3 bases at V and 9 bases at J, with 15 bases in the middle. This CDR3 spans 14 amino acids.

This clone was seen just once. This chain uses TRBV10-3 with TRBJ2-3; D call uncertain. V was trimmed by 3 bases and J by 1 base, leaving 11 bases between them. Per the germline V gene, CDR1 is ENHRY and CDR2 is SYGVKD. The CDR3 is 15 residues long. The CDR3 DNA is TGTGCCATCAGTGACCCCCGGGTTGGCACAGATACGCAGTATTTT. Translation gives CAISDPRVGTDTQYF.

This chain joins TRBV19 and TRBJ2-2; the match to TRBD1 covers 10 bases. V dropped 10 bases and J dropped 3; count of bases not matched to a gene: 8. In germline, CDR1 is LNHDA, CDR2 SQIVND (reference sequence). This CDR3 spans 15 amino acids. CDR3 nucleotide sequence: TGTGCCACCTGGACAGGGGGTTGGCACACCGGGGAGCTGTTTTTT. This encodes CATWTGGWHTGELFF.

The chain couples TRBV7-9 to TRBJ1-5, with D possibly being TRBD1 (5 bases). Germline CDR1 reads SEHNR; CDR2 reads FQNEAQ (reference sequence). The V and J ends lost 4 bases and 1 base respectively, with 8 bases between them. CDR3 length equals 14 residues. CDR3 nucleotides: TGTGCCAGCAGCTCAGGGTACAGCAATCAGCCCCAGCATTTT. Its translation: CASSSGYSNQPQHF.

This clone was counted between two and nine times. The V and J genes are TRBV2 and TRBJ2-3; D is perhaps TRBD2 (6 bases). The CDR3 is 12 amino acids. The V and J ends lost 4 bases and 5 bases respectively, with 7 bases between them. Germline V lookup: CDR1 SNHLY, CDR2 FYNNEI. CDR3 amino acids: CASSGGVDTQYF. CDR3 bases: TGTGCCAGCAGTGGGGGGGTAGATACGCAGTATTTT. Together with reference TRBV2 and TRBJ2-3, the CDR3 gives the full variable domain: EPEVTQTPSHQVTQMGQEVILRCVPISNHLYFYWYRQILGQKVEFLVSFYNNEISEKSEIFDDQFSVERPDGSNFTLKIRSTKLEDSAMYFCASSGGVDTQYFGPGTRLTVL.

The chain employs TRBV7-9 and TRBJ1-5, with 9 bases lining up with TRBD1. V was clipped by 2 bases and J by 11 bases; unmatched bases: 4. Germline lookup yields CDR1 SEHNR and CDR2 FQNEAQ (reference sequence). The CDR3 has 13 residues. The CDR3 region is CASSLWTGESQHF. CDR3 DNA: TGTGCCAGCAGCTTATGGACAGGGGAGTCCCAGCATTTT.

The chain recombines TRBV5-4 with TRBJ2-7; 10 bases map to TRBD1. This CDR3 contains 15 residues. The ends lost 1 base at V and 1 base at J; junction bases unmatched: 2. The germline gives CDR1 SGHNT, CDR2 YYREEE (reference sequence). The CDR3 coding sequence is TGTGCCAGCAGCTTGAAGGGACAGGGGTCCTACGAGCAGTACGTC. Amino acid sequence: CASSLKGQGSYEQYV.

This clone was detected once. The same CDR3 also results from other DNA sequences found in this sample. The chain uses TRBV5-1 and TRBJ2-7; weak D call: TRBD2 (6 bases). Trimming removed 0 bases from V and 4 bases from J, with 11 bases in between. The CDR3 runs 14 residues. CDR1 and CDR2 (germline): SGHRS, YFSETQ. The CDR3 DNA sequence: TGCGCCAGCAGCTTGGCCGGGAGCTCTTACGAGCAGTACTTC. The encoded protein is CASSLAGSSYEQYF.

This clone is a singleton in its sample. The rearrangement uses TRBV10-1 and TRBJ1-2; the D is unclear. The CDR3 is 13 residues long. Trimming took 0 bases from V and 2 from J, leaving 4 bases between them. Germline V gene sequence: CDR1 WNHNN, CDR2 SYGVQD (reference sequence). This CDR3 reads CASSESTNYGYTF. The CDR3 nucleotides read TGCGCCAGCAGTGAGTCGACAAACTATGGCTACACCTTC.

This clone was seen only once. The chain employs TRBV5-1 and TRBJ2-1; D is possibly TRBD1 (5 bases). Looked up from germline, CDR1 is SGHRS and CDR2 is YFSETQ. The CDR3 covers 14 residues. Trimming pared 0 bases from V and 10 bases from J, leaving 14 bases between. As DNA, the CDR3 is TGCGCCAGCAGCTTGGAGGACACGAGGCCGGAGCAGTTCTTC. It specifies CASSLEDTRPEQFF.